This T cell receptor (beta chain) is from a study of chemoradiotherapy in HPV16-positive cancers. Points from the study as a whole: For HPV16-positive patients, expanding HPV-responsive T cells associated with longer recurrence-free survival. During treatment, candidate HPV-specific clones and E7-related motifs expanded in tumor. Functional assays defining HPV-specific T cells used only two HPV16-positive patients.

Concerning this clone: Its specificity is not known.

Measured with immunoSEQ multiplex PCR; TCRdb has only the in-frame clones, and not every one. In the table there are about 15,000 clones, around 88% of which are singletons. This CDR3 is built from 12 residues. Trimming shortened V by 6 bases and J by 6 bases, and 15 bases separated the two germline ends. Germline V gives CDR1 SQVTM, CDR2 ANQGSEA. The source was blood, collected from a patient who underwent chemoradiotherapy. This chain uses TRBV29-1 with TRBJ2-7, with D possibly being TRBD2 (5 bases). This TCR was recovered from a human donor with HPV-associated anogenital cancer. CDR3 region: CSVGEIRTEQYF. Written as DNA, the CDR3 is TGCAGCGTCGGGGAAATAAGAACCGAGCAGTACTTC.